This T cell receptor (beta chain) originates from a study of CD8+CD57+ T cells in acquired aplastic anemia. The germline gives CDR1 MNHEY, CDR2 SVGAGI. V dropped 5 bases and J dropped 0 bases, with 19 bases sitting between them. The length of the CDR3 is 17 residues. Previously, flow cytometry had revealed CD8+CD57+ cell expansion in the patients chosen for sequencing. This clonotype was seen more than once but under ten times. Its specificity is unknown. Findings of the study overall: In common between the patients and the controls were more than 25 CD8+ CDR3 sequences.

The TCR beta profiling, which covered VDJ combination and CDR3 sequence, was carried out using genomic DNA as the template. TCRdb used MiXCR to reprocess the reads, holding one entry per CDR3 protein. Of approximately 300,000 distinct CDR3 sequences listed, 45% to 65% were seen once; the top ten hold roughly 1.2%. The sample taken for sequencing was sorted CD4+, CD8+, or CD8+CD57+ T cells (not recorded which) from PBMCs. This sequence was found in a human donor with aplastic anemia. The chain is built from TRBV6-5 and TRBJ1-1, with D perhaps matching TRBD1 (5 bases). CDR3 region: CASSPSERTNMNTEAFF. Here the CDR3 DNA reads TGTGCCAGCAGTCCTAGCGAGAGGACAAACATGAACACTGAAGCTTTCTTT.